This T cell receptor (beta chain) is drawn from a study of human T cells and chemical hapten exposure. Study-level results: PT1 expanded TCR numbers tracked positively with patch test score.

Germline values: CDR1 MNHNS, CDR2 SASEGT. V shed 2 bases, J shed 2 bases, and the junction held 2 bases outside the gene matches. The length of the CDR3 is 15 residues. Stated time point: patch test 2, 6 weeks after DPC sensitization. Treatment described: therapeutic diphenylcyclopropenone sensitization with weekly scalp DPC. This clonotype showed up many times. Its antigen remains unknown. TCRdb ran MiXCR on the RACE reads and lists one entry per CDR3 protein. The sample consists of roughly 380,000 distinct CDR3 sequences, roughly 6% of them appearing once. The receptor was isolated from a woman aged 18-30 years with alopecia areata. Some clones in this sample may be carry-over from other donors' samples. The chain uses TRBV6-1 and TRBJ1-5; 8 positions match TRBD1. The starting material was whole blood, obtained in connection with sensitization to the hapten diphenylcyclopropenone (DPC). This chain's CDR3 is CASSELTGGNQPQHF. CDR3 sequence (DNA): TGTGCCAGCAGTGAACTGACAGGGGGCAATCAGCCCCAGCATTTT.